The source of this TCR beta chain is a study of beta chain features in type 1 diabetes. The sequenced template was cDNA made from the entire isolated RNA. Profiled with immunoSEQ multiplex PCR; TCRdb holds only in-frame clones, not every one. Of approximately 160,000 clones in the sample, approximately 8.1% were seen once. V gave up 5 bases and J gave up 9 bases; unmatched junction bases: 6. The CDR3 runs 12 residues. Germline V gene sequence: CDR1 SGHTS, CDR2 YDEGEE. This clone was found a few times. The source is a man aged 18 to 29 in good health. The chain joins TRBV5-8 to TRBJ2-7; 9 nucleotides agree with TRBD2. Sequenced: central memory CD4+ T cells from blood. CDR3 amino acids: CASSPGLARQYF. In DNA, the CDR3 is TGTGCCAGCAGTCCCGGACTAGCGCGGCAGTACTTC.